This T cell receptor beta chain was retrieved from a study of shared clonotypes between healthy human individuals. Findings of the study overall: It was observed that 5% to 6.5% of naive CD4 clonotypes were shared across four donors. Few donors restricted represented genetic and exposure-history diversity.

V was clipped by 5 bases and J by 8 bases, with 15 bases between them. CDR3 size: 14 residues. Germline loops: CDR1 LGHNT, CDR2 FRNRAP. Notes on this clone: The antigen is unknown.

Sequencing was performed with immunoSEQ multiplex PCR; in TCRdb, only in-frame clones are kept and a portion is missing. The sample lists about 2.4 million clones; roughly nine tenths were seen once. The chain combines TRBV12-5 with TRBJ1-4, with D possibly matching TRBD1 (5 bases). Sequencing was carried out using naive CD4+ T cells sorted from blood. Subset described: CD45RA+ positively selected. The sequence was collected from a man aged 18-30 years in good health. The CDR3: CASGGREGAEKLFF. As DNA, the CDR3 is TGTGCTAGTGGTGGGCGTGAAGGGGCGGAAAAACTGTTTTTT.